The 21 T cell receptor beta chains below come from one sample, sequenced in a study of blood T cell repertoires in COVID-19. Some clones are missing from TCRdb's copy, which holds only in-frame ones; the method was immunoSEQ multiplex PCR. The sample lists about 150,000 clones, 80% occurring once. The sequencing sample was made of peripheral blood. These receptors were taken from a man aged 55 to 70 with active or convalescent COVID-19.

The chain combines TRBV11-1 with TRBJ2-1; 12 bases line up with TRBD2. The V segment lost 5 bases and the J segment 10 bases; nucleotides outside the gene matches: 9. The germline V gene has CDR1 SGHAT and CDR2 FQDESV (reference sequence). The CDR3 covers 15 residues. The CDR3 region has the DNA TGTGCCAGCAGCCCTCGACTAGCGGGAGTGATAGAGCAGTTCTTC. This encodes CASSPRLAGVIEQFF.

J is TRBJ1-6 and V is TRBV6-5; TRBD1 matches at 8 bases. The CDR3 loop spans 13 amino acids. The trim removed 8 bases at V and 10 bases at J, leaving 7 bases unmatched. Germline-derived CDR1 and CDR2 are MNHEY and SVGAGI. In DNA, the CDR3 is TGTGCCAGCCGGACAGGGCGCCGGTCACCCCTCCACTTT. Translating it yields CASRTGRRSPLHF.

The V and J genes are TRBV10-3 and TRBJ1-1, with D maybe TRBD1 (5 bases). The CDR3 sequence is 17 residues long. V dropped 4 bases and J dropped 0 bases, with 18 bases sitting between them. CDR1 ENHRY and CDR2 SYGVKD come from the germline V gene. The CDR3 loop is CAISGTGTFVMNTEAFF. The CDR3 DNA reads TGTGCCATCAGTGGTACAGGAACGTTCGTTATGAACACTGAAGCTTTCTTT.

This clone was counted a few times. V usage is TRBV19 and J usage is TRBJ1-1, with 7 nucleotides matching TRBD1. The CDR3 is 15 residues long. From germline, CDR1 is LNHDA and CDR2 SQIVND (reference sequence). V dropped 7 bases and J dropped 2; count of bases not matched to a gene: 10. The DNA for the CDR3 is TGTGCCAGTACCCCCACCAGGGGGATTAACACTGAAGCTTTCTTT. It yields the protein CASTPTRGINTEAFF. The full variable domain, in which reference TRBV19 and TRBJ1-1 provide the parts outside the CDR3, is DGGITQSPKYLFRKEGQNVTLSCEQNLNHDAMYWYRQDPGQGLRLIYYSQIVNDFQKGDIAEGYSVSREKKESFPLTVTSAQKNPTAFYLCASTPTRGINTEAFFGQGTRLTVV.

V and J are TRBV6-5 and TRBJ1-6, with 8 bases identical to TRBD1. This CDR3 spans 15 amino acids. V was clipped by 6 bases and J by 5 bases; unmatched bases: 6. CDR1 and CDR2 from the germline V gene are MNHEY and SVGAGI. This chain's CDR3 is CASSQQGAHNSPLHF. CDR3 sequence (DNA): TGTGCCAGCAGCCAGCAGGGGGCCCATAATTCACCCCTCCACTTT.

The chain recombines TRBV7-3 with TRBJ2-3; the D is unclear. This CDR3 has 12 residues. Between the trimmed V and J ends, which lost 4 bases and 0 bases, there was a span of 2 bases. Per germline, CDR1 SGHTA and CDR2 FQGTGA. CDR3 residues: CASSSSTDTQYF. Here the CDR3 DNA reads TGTGCCAGCAGCTCTAGCACAGATACGCAGTATTTT.

The CDR3 spells CASSQEARGLYGYTF. For the CDR3, the DNA is TGCGCCAGCAGCCAAGAAGCAAGGGGGCTCTATGGCTACACCTTC. The chain joins TRBV4-3 to TRBJ1-2; 7 bases are shared with TRBD1. Unmatched junction bases numbered 5, after V lost 0 bases and J lost 4 bases. CDR1 and CDR2 from the germline V gene are LGHNA and YSLEER. The CDR3 has 15 residues.

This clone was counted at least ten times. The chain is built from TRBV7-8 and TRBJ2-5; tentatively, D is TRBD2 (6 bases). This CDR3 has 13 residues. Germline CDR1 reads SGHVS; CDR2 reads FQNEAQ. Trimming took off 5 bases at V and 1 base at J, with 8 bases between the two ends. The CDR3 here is CASSNSGQETQYF. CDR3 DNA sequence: TGTGCCAGCAGCAATAGCGGCCAAGAGACCCAGTACTTC.

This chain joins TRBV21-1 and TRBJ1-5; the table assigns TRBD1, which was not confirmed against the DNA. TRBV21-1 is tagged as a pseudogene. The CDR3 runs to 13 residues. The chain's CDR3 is CASNPQENQPQHF. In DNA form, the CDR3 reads TGTGCCAGCAACCCACAGGAAAATCAGCCCCAGCATTTT.

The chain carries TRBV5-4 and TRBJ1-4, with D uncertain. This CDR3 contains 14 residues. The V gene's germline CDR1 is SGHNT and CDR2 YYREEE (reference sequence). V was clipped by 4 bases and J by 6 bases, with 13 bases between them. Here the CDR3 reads CASSPEVADEKLFF. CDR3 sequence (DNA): TGTGCCAGCAGCCCGGAAGTGGCGGATGAAAAACTGTTTTTT.

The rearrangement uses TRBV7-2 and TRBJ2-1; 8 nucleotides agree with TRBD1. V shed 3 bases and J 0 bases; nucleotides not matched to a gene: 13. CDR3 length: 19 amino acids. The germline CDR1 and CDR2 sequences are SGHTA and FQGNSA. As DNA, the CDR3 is TGTGCCAGCAGCTTGTCCCGGGACAGGAGGCTGAGCTCCTACAATGAGCAGTTCTTC. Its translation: CASSLSRDRRLSSYNEQFF.

The CDR3 region is CATSRGEGGREAFF. The CDR3 nucleotides read TGTGCCACCAGCAGAGGAGAGGGGGGGCGGGAGGCTTTCTTT. V and J are TRBV15 and TRBJ1-1, with TRBD1 as a possible D gene (6 bases). The CDR3 is made up of 14 amino acids. CDR1 and CDR2 (germline): LNHNV, YYDKDF (reference sequence). V was pared by 1 base and J by 11 bases, with 17 bases between.

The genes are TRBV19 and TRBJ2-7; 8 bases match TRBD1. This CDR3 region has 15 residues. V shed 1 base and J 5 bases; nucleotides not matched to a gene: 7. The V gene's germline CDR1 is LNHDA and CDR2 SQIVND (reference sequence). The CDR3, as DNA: TGTGCCAGTAGTATAGGGGCAGGGGGCCTCAACGAGCAGTACTTC. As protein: CASSIGAGGLNEQYF.

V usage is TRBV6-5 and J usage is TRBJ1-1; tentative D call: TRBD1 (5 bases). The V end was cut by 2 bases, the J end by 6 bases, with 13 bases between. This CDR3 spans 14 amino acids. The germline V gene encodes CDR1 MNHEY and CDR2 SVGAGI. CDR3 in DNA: TGTGCCAGCAGTTACGCGGGGCGAGTCGCTGAAGCTTTCTTT. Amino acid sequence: CASSYAGRVAEAFF.

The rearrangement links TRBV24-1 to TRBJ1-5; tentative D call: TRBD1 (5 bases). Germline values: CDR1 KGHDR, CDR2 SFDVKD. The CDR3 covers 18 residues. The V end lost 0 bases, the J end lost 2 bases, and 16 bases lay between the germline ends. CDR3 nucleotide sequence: TGTGCCACCAGTGATTTGCAATTGGCAGGGTTGGGCAATCAGCCCCAGCATTTT. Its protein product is CATSDLQLAGLGNQPQHF.

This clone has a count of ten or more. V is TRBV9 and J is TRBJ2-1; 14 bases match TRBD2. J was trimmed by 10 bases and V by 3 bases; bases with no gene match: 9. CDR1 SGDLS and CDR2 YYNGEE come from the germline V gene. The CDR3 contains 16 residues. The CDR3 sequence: CASSAQSGLAGEEQFF. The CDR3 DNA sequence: TGTGCCAGCAGCGCACAATCGGGACTAGCGGGAGAGGAGCAGTTCTTC.

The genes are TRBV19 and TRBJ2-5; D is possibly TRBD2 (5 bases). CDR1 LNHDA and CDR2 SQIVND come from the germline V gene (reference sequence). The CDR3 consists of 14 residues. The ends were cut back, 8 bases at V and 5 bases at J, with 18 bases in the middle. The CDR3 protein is CASSFSGVAETQYF. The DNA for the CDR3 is TGTGCCAGTTCCTTCTCCGGGGTAGCGGAGACCCAGTACTTC.

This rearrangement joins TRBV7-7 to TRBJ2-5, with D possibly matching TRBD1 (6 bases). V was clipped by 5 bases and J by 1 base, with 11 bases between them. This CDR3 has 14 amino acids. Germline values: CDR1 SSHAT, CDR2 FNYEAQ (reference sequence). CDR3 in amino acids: CASSPTTGQETQYF. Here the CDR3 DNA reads TGTGCCAGCAGCCCCACGACAGGCCAAGAGACCCAGTACTTC.

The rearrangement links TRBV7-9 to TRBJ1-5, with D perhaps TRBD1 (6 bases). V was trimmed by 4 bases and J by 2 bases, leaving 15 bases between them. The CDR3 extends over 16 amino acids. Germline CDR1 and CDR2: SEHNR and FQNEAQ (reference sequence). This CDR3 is CASSSRGWGRNQPQHF. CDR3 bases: TGTGCCAGCAGCTCTCGTGGCTGGGGGCGCAATCAGCCCCAGCATTTT.

The CDR3 loop reads CASSLSDSQPQHF. Here the CDR3 DNA reads TGTGCCAGCAGTTTAAGCGACAGCCAGCCCCAGCATTTT. This chain connects TRBV12-3 or TRBV12-4 to TRBJ1-5; D perhaps matches TRBD1 (5 bases). V gave up 2 bases and J gave up 7 bases, with 9 bases separating them. The CDR3 is 13 amino acids.

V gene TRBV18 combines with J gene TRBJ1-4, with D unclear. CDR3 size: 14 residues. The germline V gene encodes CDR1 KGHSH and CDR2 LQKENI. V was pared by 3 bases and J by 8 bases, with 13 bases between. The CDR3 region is CASSPLPQAEKLFF. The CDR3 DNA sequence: TGTGCCAGCTCACCCTTGCCCCAAGCCGAAAAACTGTTTTTT.